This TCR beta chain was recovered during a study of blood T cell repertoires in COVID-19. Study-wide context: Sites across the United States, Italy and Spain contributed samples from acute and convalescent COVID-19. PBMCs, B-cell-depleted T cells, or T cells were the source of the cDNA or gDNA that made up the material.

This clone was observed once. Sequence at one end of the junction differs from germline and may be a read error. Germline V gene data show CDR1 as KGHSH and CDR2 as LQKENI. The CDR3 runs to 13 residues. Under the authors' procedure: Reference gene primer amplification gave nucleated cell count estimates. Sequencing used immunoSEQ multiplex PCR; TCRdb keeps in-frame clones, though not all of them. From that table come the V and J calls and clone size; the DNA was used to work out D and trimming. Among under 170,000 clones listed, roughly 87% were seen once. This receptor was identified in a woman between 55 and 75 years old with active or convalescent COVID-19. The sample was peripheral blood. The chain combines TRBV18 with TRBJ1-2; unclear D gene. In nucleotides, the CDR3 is TGTGCCAGCTCCCCACAGAGAATTTATGGCTACACCTTC. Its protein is CASSPQRIYGYTF.